The 25 T cell receptor beta chains below come from one sample, sequenced in a study of T cell responses to AZD1222 COVID-19 vaccine. This table comes from immunoSEQ multiplex PCR, and its TCRdb copy is limited to in-frame clones, with some not included. The sample shows some 90,000 clones, 80% to 90% of them seen only once. The input for sequencing was peripheral blood, taken on day 0 of AZD1222 vaccination. The receptor source for this set is an adult in good health.

J is TRBJ2-2 and V is TRBV9, with D perhaps matching TRBD2 (6 bases). Trimming took off 3 bases at V and 8 bases at J, with 17 bases between the two ends. The CDR3 loop spans 15 amino acids. CDR1 and CDR2 (germline): SGDLS, YYNGEE. The CDR3 nucleotides read TGTGCCAGCAGCGAGGAGGGGATTTTAACGGGGGAGCTGTTTTTT. It encodes CASSEEGILTGELFF.

The chain uses TRBV4-1 and TRBJ2-1; D may be TRBD2 (6 bases). CDR3 length: 16 residues. V lost 3 bases, J lost 0 bases, and 12 bases lay in between. Germline V CDR1 and CDR2: MGHRA, YSYEKL. This CDR3 is CASSHDLANSYNEQFF. The CDR3, as DNA: TGCGCCAGCAGCCATGACCTAGCGAACTCCTACAATGAGCAGTTCTTC.

A few counts support this clone. The chain employs TRBV7-8 and TRBJ1-6; weak D call: TRBD1 (5 bases). The V gene's germline CDR1 is SGHVS and CDR2 FQNEAQ. The CDR3 is 16 amino acids. Trimming took off 2 bases at V and 10 bases at J, with 18 bases between the two ends. Written as DNA, the CDR3 is TGTGCCAGCAGCTTAACGGGACTGCGGAGAGTATCACCCCTCCACTTT. This gives the protein CASSLTGLRRVSPLHF.

V usage is TRBV27 and J usage is TRBJ2-6, with D perhaps matching TRBD2 (5 bases). The CDR3 totals 15 residues. Trimming shortened V by 8 bases and J by 4 bases, and 15 bases separated the two germline ends. Germline V gene data show CDR1 as MNHEY and CDR2 as SMNVEV (reference sequence). CDR3: CASGGGSRGANVLTF. CDR3 in DNA: TGTGCCAGCGGCGGAGGATCGCGGGGGGCCAACGTCCTGACTTTC.

The chain has TRBV9 and TRBJ2-1; perhaps TRBD2 as D (6 bases). V shed 3 bases and J shed 3 bases, with 13 bases lying between them. The CDR3 extends over 15 amino acids. The V gene's germline CDR1 is SGDLS and CDR2 YYNGEE. This CDR3 reads CASSAPPGLYNEQFF. CDR3 nucleotides: TGTGCCAGCAGCGCCCCTCCGGGACTCTACAATGAGCAGTTCTTC.

The chain recombines TRBV11-2 with TRBJ2-1; TRBD2 is a possible D gene (5 bases). This CDR3 is built from 13 residues. Deletions cut 2 bases from V and 6 bases from J, with 8 bases between. Germline loops: CDR1 SGHAT, CDR2 FQNNGV. CDR3 in DNA: TGTGCCAGCAGCTTACTAGCCGGCAATGAGCAGTTCTTC. This translates into CASSLLAGNEQFF.

This clone was seen a few times. The rearrangement uses TRBV5-1 and TRBJ2-7; D may be TRBD1 or TRBD2 (5 bases each). Trimming removed 0 bases at V and 2 bases at J, with 15 bases between. The CDR3 covers 16 residues. Germline V CDR1 and CDR2: SGHRS, YFSETQ. CDR3 amino acids: CASSLAGQGRTYEQYF. CDR3 nucleotide sequence: TGCGCCAGCAGCTTGGCGGGGCAGGGTAGGACCTACGAGCAGTACTTC.

The CDR3 loop is CASSQQGAGNYGYTF. Here the CDR3 DNA reads TGTGCCAGCAGTCAACAGGGGGCTGGGAACTATGGCTACACCTTC. The chain uses TRBV6-5 and TRBJ1-2, with 9 positions matching TRBD1. The CDR3 covers 15 residues. Per the germline V gene, CDR1 is MNHEY and CDR2 is SVGAGI. Germline trimming cut 5 bases from V and 2 bases from J; bases unmatched to any gene: 6.

Details on this clone: One end of the junction is discordant with germline, which a read error may explain. The chain recombines TRBV30 with TRBJ2-3, with TRBD2 identical over 15 bases. CDR1 and CDR2 from the germline V gene are GTSNPN and SVGIG (reference sequence). The CDR3 runs 15 residues. In nucleotides, the CDR3 is TGTGCCTGGGAGTACAAGGGACTAGCGGGAGGTTCTCTCGTCTTT. The encoded protein is CAWEYKGLAGGSLVF.

The rearrangement joins TRBV10-3 to TRBJ1-5; the match to TRBD1 covers 9 bases. From germline, CDR1 is ENHRY and CDR2 SYGVKD. Unmatched junction bases numbered 2, after V lost 3 bases and J lost 5 bases. This CDR3 has 14 amino acids. CDR3 sequence (DNA): TGTGCCATCAGTGACGGACAGGGGTATCAGCCCCAGCATTTT. Protein: CAISDGQGYQPQHF.

This clone has a single count. The chain uses TRBV6-5 and TRBJ1-1; no clear D gene. The V gene lost 5 bases and the J gene lost 5 bases, with 12 bases spanning the gap. The CDR3 consists of 13 residues. Germline CDR1 reads MNHEY; CDR2 reads SVGAGI. The CDR3 region is CASSPRGYTEAFF. The CDR3 nucleotides read TGTGCCAGCAGTCCCCGTGGGTATACTGAAGCTTTCTTT.

The V call is TRBV6-5, the J call TRBJ2-3, with TRBD2 matching 12 bases. The CDR3 is 14 residues long. With 7 bases clipped from V and 4 bases from J, the junction kept 3 bases outside the gene matches. Germline V gene sequence: CDR1 MNHEY, CDR2 SVGAGI. For the CDR3, the DNA is TGTGCCAGCAAGACTAGCGGGAGCCCAGATACGCAGTATTTT. Protein sequence: CASKTSGSPDTQYF.

The chain joins TRBV27 to TRBJ2-1; no clear D gene. V lost 5 bases, J lost 4 bases, and 12 bases lay in between. The germline CDR1 and CDR2 sequences are MNHEY and SMNVEV (reference sequence). The CDR3 totals 14 residues. The DNA for the CDR3 is TGTGCCAGCAGTCCACGGACGCCATACAATGAGCAGTTCTTC. It encodes CASSPRTPYNEQFF.

This rearrangement joins TRBV12-2 to TRBJ2-3; the table assigns TRBD2, which was not confirmed against the DNA. TRBV12-2 is a listed pseudogene. The CDR3 loop spans 17 amino acids. The CDR3 protein is CASRPEGLAGITDTQYF. As DNA, the CDR3 is TGTGCAAGTCGCCCAGAAGGACTAGCGGGGATCACAGATACGCAGTATTTT.

The gene calls are TRBV6-5 and TRBJ2-5, with 9 bases matching TRBD1. Trimming cost V 7 bases and J 5 bases; bases outside gene matches: 5. The CDR3 loop spans 13 amino acids. Per the germline V gene, CDR1 is MNHEY and CDR2 is SVGAGI. DNA for the CDR3: TGTGCCAGCACAGGACAGGGGAAGGAGACCCAGTACTTC. The encoded protein is CASTGQGKETQYF.

The chain links TRBV10-3 to TRBJ1-1; 7 bases are a match to TRBD1. The CDR3 has 13 residues. The germline V gene has CDR1 ENHRY and CDR2 SYGVKD. Unmatched junction bases numbered 8, after V lost 6 bases and J lost 7 bases. CDR3 amino acids: CAIRSTGSFEAFF. The DNA of the CDR3 is TGTGCCATCAGATCGACAGGGTCTTTTGAAGCTTTCTTT.

The V gene is TRBV6-6, the J gene TRBJ2-7; weak D call: TRBD2 (6 bases). The germline V and J ends were trimmed by 0 bases and 4 bases, with 13 bases remaining between them. This CDR3 has 15 amino acids. Germline-derived CDR1 and CDR2 are MNHNY and SVGAGI (reference sequence). The CDR3 reads CASSYSGRGVYEQYF. The CDR3 nucleotides are TGTGCCAGCAGTTACTCGGGGCGGGGCGTTTACGAGCAGTACTTC.

V gene TRBV10-3 combines with J gene TRBJ2-3, with D uncertain. Trimming removed 3 bases from V and 1 base from J, with 2 bases in between. This CDR3 spans 12 amino acids. Germline V lookup: CDR1 ENHRY, CDR2 SYGVKD. CDR3 in DNA: TGTGCCATCAGTGAACGCACAGATACGCAGTATTTT. Translation gives CAISERTDTQYF.

In DNA, the CDR3 is TGTGCCAGCAGCCAAGAGGCGGGCTGGGACTACGAGCAGTACTTC. This gives the protein CASSQEAGWDYEQYF. The chain recombines TRBV3-1 (or the pseudogene TRBV3-2) with TRBJ2-7, with TRBD2 as a possible D gene (5 bases). V lost 0 bases and J 3 bases, leaving 12 bases between the germline ends. Germline-derived CDR1 and CDR2 are LGHDT and YNNKEL (reference sequence). This CDR3 comprises 15 residues.

This sequence joins TRBV3-1 (or the pseudogene TRBV3-2) and TRBJ1-1, with 7 nucleotides matching TRBD1. CDR1 is LGHDT, CDR2 YNNKEL, per germline (reference sequence). V shed 5 bases, J shed 0 bases, and the junction held 6 bases outside the gene matches. This CDR3 spans 15 amino acids. The CDR3 loop is CASSIGQVLNTEAFF. The CDR3 bases are TGTGCCAGCAGCATAGGACAGGTTTTGAACACTGAAGCTTTCTTT.

The chain carries TRBV28 and TRBJ2-1; 7 bases are shared with TRBD2. The CDR3 runs 16 residues. From germline, CDR1 is MDHEN and CDR2 SYDVKM. V lost 7 bases to trimming and J lost 0 bases; unmatched junction nucleotides: 9. The chain's CDR3 is CASNSRGSSSYNEQFF. CDR3 nucleotides: TGTGCCAGCAACTCGCGGGGGTCAAGCTCCTACAATGAGCAGTTCTTC.

V is TRBV24-1 and J is TRBJ2-2; a possible D gene is TRBD2 (6 bases). The CDR3 totals 14 residues. Trimming removed 9 bases at V and 1 base at J, with 11 bases between. Germline V CDR1 and CDR2: KGHDR, SFDVKD. This chain's CDR3 is CATAVGLNTGELFF. The CDR3 coding sequence is TGTGCCACCGCGGTGGGACTGAACACCGGGGAGCTGTTTTTT.

This chain joins TRBV28 and TRBJ1-6; no clear D gene. V was clipped by 2 bases and J by 7 bases, with 9 bases between them. The CDR3 covers 14 residues. The germline CDR1 and CDR2 sequences are MDHEN and SYDVKM. CDR3 DNA sequence: TGTGCCAGCAGTTTAGGTTTCGCGAATTCACCCCTCCACTTT. It yields the protein CASSLGFANSPLHF.

This chain joins TRBV7-3 and TRBJ2-3; D might be TRBD1 or TRBD2, each matching 5 bases. Germline V gene sequence: CDR1 SGHTA, CDR2 FQGTGA. The V end lost 5 bases, the J end lost 3 bases, and 15 bases lay between the germline ends. CDR3 size: 15 residues. CDR3 region: CASSPGTPTTDTQYF. For the CDR3, the DNA is TGTGCCAGCAGCCCCGGGACCCCTACAACAGATACGCAGTATTTT.

Only one count was recorded for this clone. The chain is built from TRBV2 and TRBJ2-1; 8 nucleotides align to TRBD2. J lost 4 bases, V lost 10 bases, and 9 bases had no gene match. This CDR3 has 14 residues. Germline V gene sequence: CDR1 SNHLY, CDR2 FYNNEI. CDR3 region: CANSPTSGYNEQFF. In nucleotides, the CDR3 is TGTGCCAACTCACCCACTAGCGGATACAATGAGCAGTTCTTC.